The 15 T cell receptor beta chains listed next were all sequenced from one sample in a study of cytomegalovirus exposure and HLA in healthy donors. This PCR relied on a set of 60 Vbeta primers and 13 Jbeta primers. Libraries were prepared by immunoSEQ multiplex PCR; TCRdb keeps only in-frame clonotypes and omits some of them. Altogether about 160,000 clones are present, around four fifths being singletons, with the ten largest covering less than 2%. The sequenced sample consisted of PBMCs. Every receptor here comes from a young man in good health and CMV-seronegative.

The chain couples TRBV4-3 to TRBJ1-2, with D possibly being TRBD1 (5 bases). Germline CDR1 is LGHNA and CDR2 is YSLEER. Trimming took 0 bases from V and 4 from J, leaving 18 bases between them. CDR3 size: 17 residues. Written as DNA, the CDR3 is TGCGCCAGCAGCCAAGATAGCACTCAGGGTGATTTCTATGGCTACACCTTC. This codes for CASSQDSTQGDFYGYTF.

The chain recombines TRBV28 with TRBJ2-1; D is possibly TRBD1 (6 bases). This CDR3 region has 15 residues. CDR1 MDHEN and CDR2 SYDVKM come from the germline V gene. V lost 5 bases and J lost 11, with 22 bases in between. The CDR3 protein is CASSALPTGLQKQFF. CDR3 coding DNA: TGTGCCAGCAGTGCCCTACCGACAGGACTTCAAAAGCAGTTCTTC. Variable domain in full (rest from reference TRBV28 and TRBJ2-1): DVKVTQSSRYLVKRTGEKVFLECVQDMDHENMFWYRQDPGLGLRLIYFSYDVKMKEKGDIPEGYSVSREKKERFSLILESASTNQTSMYLCASSALPTGLQKQFFGPGTRLTVL.

The CDR3, as DNA: TGTGCCAGCAGCTCCTCCCCCGGGACTAGCTATTACAATGAGCAGTTCTTC. Translation: CASSSSPGTSYYNEQFF. The chain combines TRBV9 with TRBJ2-1; 9 nucleotides align to TRBD2. This CDR3 has 17 residues. CDR1 SGDLS and CDR2 YYNGEE come from the germline V gene. The ends lost 4 bases at V and 4 bases at J; junction bases unmatched: 12.

The rearrangement joins TRBV7-6 to TRBJ1-4; D perhaps matches TRBD1 (6 bases). Germline V gives CDR1 SGHVS, CDR2 FNYEAQ. V shed 5 bases and J shed 2 bases, with 15 bases lying between them. The CDR3 has 16 amino acids. CDR3: CASSVLSQGTNEKLFF. The CDR3 coding sequence is TGTGCCAGCAGCGTGTTATCACAGGGCACTAATGAAAAACTGTTTTTT.

The chain is built from TRBV21-1 and TRBJ2-2; the DNA was not used to check the table's D call, TRBD2. TRBV21-1 is listed as a pseudogene. This CDR3 spans 14 amino acids. The CDR3 protein is CASKVGSNTGELFF. The CDR3 DNA reads TGTGCCAGCAAGGTCGGGTCGAACACCGGGGAGCTGTTTTTT.

The CDR3, as DNA: TGTGCCAGCAGCGGCCCCGGGACACCCTACGAGCAGTACTTC. Translating it yields CASSGPGTPYEQYF. V is TRBV11-3 and J is TRBJ2-7, with D perhaps TRBD1 (6 bases). CDR1 is SGHNT, CDR2 YENEEA, per germline. The CDR3 runs to 14 residues. Trimming took 5 bases from V and 2 from J, leaving 13 bases between them. Based on the CDR3 plus reference TRBV11-3 and TRBJ2-7, the full variable domain is EAGVVQSPRYKIIEKKQPVAFWCNPISGHNTLYWYLQNLGQGPELLIRYENEEAVDDSQLPKDRFSAERLKGVDSTLKIQPAELGDSAVYLCASSGPGTPYEQYFGPGTRLTVT.

The CDR3 protein is CASSSLRTGAYEQYF. The CDR3 coding sequence is TGTGCCAGCAGCTCCCTCCGGACAGGGGCTTACGAGCAGTACTTC. The chain has TRBV7-9 and TRBJ2-7; TRBD1 aligns across 9 bases. With 4 bases clipped from V and 4 bases from J, the junction kept 8 bases outside the gene matches. The CDR3 has 15 residues. CDR1 SEHNR and CDR2 FQNEAQ come from the germline V gene (reference sequence).

This clone was observed once. This rearrangement joins TRBV28 to TRBJ1-6; 7 bases align to TRBD1. Germline CDR1 reads MDHEN; CDR2 reads SYDVKM. The CDR3 extends over 20 amino acids. V was pared by 6 bases and J by 9 bases, with 26 bases of the junction left unmatched. Here the CDR3 DNA reads TGTGCCAGCAGCACGCCCATTCCCCGGGACAGTGTGAGGTCAGGTTCACCCCTCCACTTT. Translation: CASSTPIPRDSVRSGSPLHF.

The V call is TRBV11-3, the J call TRBJ2-7; TRBD2 might be the D (6 bases). This CDR3 is 12 amino acids long. CDR1 is SGHNT and CDR2 is YENEEA in the germline V gene. Trimming took off 2 bases at V and 6 bases at J, with 8 bases between the two ends. CDR3 sequence: CASSLQGGEQYF. DNA for the CDR3: TGTGCCAGCAGCTTACAGGGAGGCGAGCAGTACTTC.

The rearrangement joins TRBV28 to TRBJ2-4, with TRBD2 as a possible D gene (6 bases). In germline, CDR1 is MDHEN, CDR2 SYDVKM. The V end lost 6 bases, the J end lost 2 bases, and 20 bases lay between the germline ends. This CDR3 has 17 residues. Here the CDR3 reads CASSQGGMWRSKNIQYF. The CDR3, as DNA: TGTGCCAGCAGCCAAGGCGGGATGTGGCGGTCCAAAAACATTCAGTACTTC.

This chain links TRBV5-6 with TRBJ2-5, with 8 nucleotides matching TRBD2. The J call could be wrong; TRBJ2-7 is a better fit for the DNA end. The CDR3 sequence is 12 residues long. From germline, CDR1 is SGHDT and CDR2 YYEEEE. This chain's CDR3 is CASSGLADEQYF. The CDR3 nucleotides are TGTGCCAGCAGCGGACTAGCTGACGAGCAGTACTTC.

The CDR3 DNA sequence: TGTGCCAGCAGCCGCGGACTAGGAGGCACCGGGGAGCTGTTTTTT. It is translated as CASSRGLGGTGELFF. This chain links TRBV5-4 with TRBJ2-2; TRBD2 agrees at 7 bases. The V segment lost 4 bases and the J segment 4 bases; nucleotides outside the gene matches: 7. Germline values: CDR1 SGHNT, CDR2 YYREEE (reference sequence). The CDR3 contains 15 residues.

As DNA, the CDR3 is TGTGCCAGCAGCTTGGCCGGAGGCAGAGCCTATGGCTACACCTTC. Protein sequence: CASSLAGGRAYGYTF. The V and J genes are TRBV5-6 and TRBJ1-2; D remains unclear. This CDR3 is built from 15 residues. V was shortened by 0 bases and J by 4 bases, with 13 bases between the two germline ends. CDR1 SGHDT and CDR2 YYEEEE come from the germline V gene.

The V call is TRBV11-3, the J call TRBJ2-7; TRBD1 aligns across 8 bases. The CDR3 has 11 residues. The V gene's germline CDR1 is SGHNT and CDR2 YENEEA. V was pared by 6 bases and J by 6 bases, with 1 base of the junction left unmatched. The CDR3 DNA sequence: TGTGCCAGCAGTACAGGGGGCGAGCAGTACTTC. Translating gives CASSTGGEQYF.

The gene calls are TRBV7-3 and TRBJ2-3; the match to TRBD2 covers 11 bases. Germline CDR1 is SGHTA and CDR2 is FQGTGA. The CDR3 has 17 amino acids. Losses at the gene ends were 4 bases for V and 2 bases for J; bases not matched to a gene: 8. This CDR3 is CASSSSLLAGVTDTQYF. The CDR3, as DNA: TGTGCCAGCAGCTCTTCTCTACTAGCGGGAGTCACAGATACGCAGTATTTT.